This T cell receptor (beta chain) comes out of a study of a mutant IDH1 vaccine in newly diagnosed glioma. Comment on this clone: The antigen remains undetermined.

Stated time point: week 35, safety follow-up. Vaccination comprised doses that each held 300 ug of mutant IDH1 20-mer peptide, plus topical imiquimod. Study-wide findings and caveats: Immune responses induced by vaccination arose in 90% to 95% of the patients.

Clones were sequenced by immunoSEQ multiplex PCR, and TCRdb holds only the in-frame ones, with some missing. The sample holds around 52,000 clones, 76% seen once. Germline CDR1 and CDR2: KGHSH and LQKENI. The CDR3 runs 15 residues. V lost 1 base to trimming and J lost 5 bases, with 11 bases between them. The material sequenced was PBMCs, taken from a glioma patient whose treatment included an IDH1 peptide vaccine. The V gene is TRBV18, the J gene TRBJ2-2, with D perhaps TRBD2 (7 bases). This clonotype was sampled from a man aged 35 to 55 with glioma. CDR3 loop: CASSPRGGETGELFF. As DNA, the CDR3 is TGTGCCAGCTCACCACGCGGGGGCGAGACCGGGGAGCTGTTTTTT.